This TCR beta chain was recovered during a study of CD8 T cells in ankylosing spondylitis. Findings and caveats of the study: The study identified a TCR beta motif of roughly eight highly homologous variants that appeared characteristic of ankylosing spondylitis blood. Earlier work had already found some motif variants in reactive arthritis synovial fluid and blood. Significant enrichment of disease-linked clones was reported in matched ankylosing spondylitis synovial fluid.

TCRdb passed the 5' RACE reads through MiXCR, listing each CDR3 protein once. The sample carries around 390,000 distinct CDR3 sequences, about a fifth recorded once. This clonotype was seen a few times. What it binds is unknown. The CDR3 runs to 13 residues. Trimming removed 3 bases from V and 8 bases from J, with 11 bases in between. CDR1 is MNHEY, CDR2 SVGEGT, per germline. This chain joins TRBV6-2 or TRBV6-3 and TRBJ2-4; perhaps TRBD2 as D (7 bases). The receptor's source is a male donor with ankylosing spondylitis. Sequenced sample: blood, either unsorted or a sorted T cell fraction (not recorded which). CDR3 loop: CASSYAGAYIQYF. The CDR3 DNA follows: TGTGCCAGCAGTTATGCGGGGGCGTACATTCAGTACTTC.